The subject of this entry is one T cell receptor beta chain. Its specificity is not known. The data stem from a study of cytomegalovirus exposure and HLA in healthy donors. Study conclusions and caveats: Later analysis identified several of the most significant clusters that appeared linked to common viral pathogens.

The PCR had 60 Vbeta and 13 Jbeta primers. Sequencing used immunoSEQ multiplex PCR; TCRdb keeps in-frame clones, though not all of them. The sample includes roughly 100,000 clones, roughly 79% seen only once; the top ten take approximately 4.4%. The origin of this receptor is a woman aged 40 to 50 in good health and CMV-seronegative. Specimen: PBMCs.

The CDR3 region has the DNA TGTGCCAGCAGCTTAGGCAGGGGCGATGGCTACACCTTC. It translates to CASSLGRGDGYTF. The chain links TRBV7-2 to TRBJ1-2; a possible D gene is TRBD1 (6 bases). The V gene lost 1 base and the J gene lost 6 bases, with 9 bases spanning the gap. CDR3 size: 13 residues. Germline CDR1 is SGHTA and CDR2 is FQGNSA.